This T cell receptor (beta chain) was sequenced for a study of beta chain features in type 1 diabetes. As for the study in general: All of the samples together had 85 million to 130 million sorted cells examined.

Whole-study results and caveats: Among patients with Type 1 diabetes, TCRB CDR3s were moderately but significantly shorter in every one of the four CD4+ subsets.

Researchers reported sorting CD4+ naive, central memory, regulatory and stem cell-like memory cells via CD45RO/CCR7/CD25/CD127/CD95/CD27. Purity above 95% was achieved in all sorted populations. Germline CDR1 is MGHRA and CDR2 is YSYEKL. The CDR3 contains 15 residues. The germline V and J ends were trimmed by 0 bases and 10 bases, with 18 bases remaining between them. This clone has just a few counts. Its target is unknown. The whole isolated RNA underwent reverse transcription, so sequencing captured expressed TCRB transcripts. The table came from immunoSEQ multiplex PCR; TCRdb's copy has only in-frame clones and leaves some out. The sample lists fewer than 400,000 clones; over 7% were seen once.

This clonotype was sampled from a man younger than 40 with type 1 diabetes. The chain has TRBV4-1 and TRBJ1-1; a possible D gene is TRBD1 (5 bases). Source material: central memory CD4+ T cells from blood. The DNA of the CDR3 is TGCGCCAGCAGCCAAGAATCCGGGACGGGTATAAGAGCTTTCTTT. Amino acids: CASSQESGTGIRAFF.